This T cell receptor (beta chain) was sequenced during a study of T cell responses to AZD1222 COVID-19 vaccine. The CDR3 has 17 residues. Generated by immunoSEQ multiplex PCR, the TCRdb table keeps only in-frame clones and is missing some. Among approximately 150,000 clones listed, about 92% were seen once. General study results and limits: White British people made up most donors, females outnumbered males, and clonal diversity was possibly underestimated. Close to half of all spike-specific TCRs reportedly target regions of the variants that are unmutated.

Second-dose recipients at about 4 or about 12 weeks were treated as one pooled group. A word on this clone: As yet, its antigen is unknown.

The input for sequencing was peripheral blood, taken 28 days after the second AZD1222 dose. The chain couples TRBV12-2 to TRBJ1-3. TRBV12-2 is shown as a pseudogene. The source of this sequence is an adult who received the AZD1222 COVID-19 vaccine. CDR3 residues: CASRLGPWGLSGNTIYF. In nucleotides, the CDR3 is TGTGCAAGTCGCTTAGGGCCCTGGGGGTTATCTGGAAACACCATATATTTT.